This T cell receptor (beta chain) was identified during a study of T cell responses to AZD1222 COVID-19 vaccine. The CDR3 spans 14 residues. In germline, CDR1 is SGHDN, CDR2 FVKESK. The V and J ends lost 3 bases and 1 base respectively, with 7 bases between them. The data were produced by immunoSEQ multiplex PCR, yet TCRdb's version contains in-frame clones alone and is incomplete. This table holds about 97,000 clones, about 88% found once. The sequences come from peripheral blood, collected on day 0 of AZD1222 vaccination. The J gene is TRBJ1-3, the V gene TRBV14; D call uncertain. This receptor was obtained from an adult in good health. This CDR3 is CASSQDPSGNTIYF. CDR3 in DNA: TGTGCCAGCAGCCAGGACCCGTCTGGAAACACCATATATTTT.